This TCR beta chain is from a study of cytomegalovirus exposure and HLA in healthy donors (dated by TCRdb to 2016 to 2017). General notes on the study: In an earlier analysis of some 550 of the donors, 250 to 300 Gb of sequence data and 117 million unique TCR beta sequences from 180 million or so T cells were reported. Approximately 300 gigabases of sequencing data and 75 million to 85 million unique TCR sequences made up an early release that covered several hundred HLA-typed donors. The genetic ancestry cluster associated with self-reported Caucasian donors included approximately 85% of the 300 to 450 genotyped donors. The study aimed to test whether signatures of past pathogen exposure could be identified by cataloging public T cell receptors. The study profiled the T cell repertoires of hundreds of subjects by immunosequencing and related them to cytomegalovirus serostatus. A separate validation cohort of some 130 different subjects was used in addition to the 666-subject first cohort. To predict cytomegalovirus infection status, the study brought together high-throughput TCR immunosequencing, statistical association of individual TCRs with disease status, and machine learning. In a later analysis, previously published TCR beta repertoires from 666 donors were re-analyzed and high-resolution HLA genotyping was added so that TCR occurrence patterns could be studied. In the later analysis, no new phenotypic data were used to find candidate immune exposures; instead, reliance was placed on TCR beta sequences and their occurrence across donors. To decide whether each TCR beta V gene segment behaved as functional or pseudogenic, an earlier analysis of fewer than 750 of the donors relied on high-throughput TCR beta sequencing. Donor age, sex, ethnicity and CMV serostatus were compiled alongside the repertoire data. A later genetic analysis took genome-wide SNP genotypes for about three fifths of the 666 donors and used that subset as a discovery cohort. Every discovery cohort repertoire had been produced on one sequencing platform. HLA typing included class I and class II loci at four-digit resolution. The number of donors typed differed by locus, with roughly 629-640 for A, B, C, DRB1 and DQB1, 522 for DQA1, about 610 for DPA1, and about 450 for DPB1. Roughly 5 DR-DQ haplotypes were treated as single units for association and clustering because of strong linkage in the cohort. Among some 400 genotyped donors of the cohort, an average of roughly 230,000 unique TCR beta nucleotide sequences was sequenced per donor, of which 15% to 20% were non-productive. General conclusions and limits of the study: V-gene and J-gene trimming of TCR beta chains was associated with a missense DCLRE1C variant in a later genetic analysis, and the association was replicated in an independent cohort. The classifier was reported to diagnose cytomegalovirus status with high specificity and sensitivity in both the original and validation cohorts. Because the 87-base-pair reads could not distinguish some IMGT-functional V segments, including TRBV6-2 and TRBV6-3, those segments were excluded. According to the authors, the approach could potentially be generalized to other disease states and immunological phenotypes. A later analysis associated about 18,000 TCR beta sequences with specific HLA alleles at a false discovery rate of 0.05. Correlated functional status among segregating V segments might reflect linkage disequilibrium, but an unknown experimental factor could not be ruled out. In this cohort, only TCR beta chains were sequenced, and detectable features were limited by the absence of alpha or paired-chain data. A total of about 150 TCR beta chains were listed by the study as associated with cytomegalovirus. A further reported finding was that TCR beta sequences accurately predicted the HLA-A and HLA-B alleles for most subjects in the first cohort. For the cohort, immune exposure information was limited to CMV serostatus. Across donors, most TCR sequences were observed very rarely, whereas some public TCRs were present in many individuals. The presence/absence analyses assumed that sequencing depth was roughly uniform across donors, and that assumption may not be true. In a later genetic analysis, fewer N-insertions in productive TCRs were reported among donors in an Asian-associated ancestry cluster than the roughly 700-donor mean. Compared with equally common non-associated chains, HLA-associated TCR beta chains in a later analysis were more clonally expanded and had lower generation probabilities. In vitro tests confirmed that a few of the cytomegalovirus-associated TCR beta chains recognize cytomegalovirus antigens. According to a later analysis, parvovirus B19, influenza, CMV and Epstein-Barr virus appeared linked to several top co-occurrence clusters. In a later analysis, TCR association rates were found to vary across HLA loci, with the most associated TCRs seen for DRB1 alleles and the fewest for HLA-C alleles. In an earlier analysis of a few hundred of the donors, most TCR beta V segments were observed in productive rearrangements about 90% or about 30% of the time, broadly matching IMGT annotations. Because counts were too low, roughly 18 rarely observed V segments, including chromosome 9 orphons, were left out of the earlier analysis of over 550 of the donors. Because HLA typing was unavailable for some donors at each locus, only the typed subset was used in association tests. The sequencing pipeline was judged likely to have produced a cluster of highly shared sequence variants as a technical artifact. When HLA alleles, especially DR and DQ, strongly co-occurred, attributing TCR associations to individual alleles was difficult. In a later analysis, most CMV-associated TCR beta chains were found to appear HLA-restricted, with HLA associations seemingly driven largely by CMV exposure.

The cohort comprised 710 or so healthy bone marrow donors. All cohort members were sampled while nominally healthy, although unrecorded immune exposures were likely present. The donor tested CMV seronegative, placing the donor among the 350 or so seronegative members of the cohort. A peripheral blood sample was collected from each donor, and TCR beta sequencing was performed on peripheral blood mononuclear cells. Genomic DNA extraction from the blood cell samples was performed with the Qiagen DNeasy Blood Extraction Kit. Concerning this clone itself: Its antigen remains undetermined. No base quality values were provided; no much bigger clone lies one nucleotide off.

The library was generated by the immunoSEQ multiplex PCR assay. For the multiplex PCR, a mixture combining 60 forward primers for TCR Vbeta segments and 13 reverse primers for TCR Jbeta segments was used. The CDR3 region of rearranged TCR beta genes was amplified from genomic DNA by a multiplex PCR assay. Amplified TCR beta libraries were sequenced as 87-base-pair reads on the Illumina HiSeq System. Concerning the study's data processing: A later analysis tallied about 77 million unique TCR beta chains across the 700 or so repertoires, and approximately 11 million of those chains were shared by two or more donors. To remove PCR and sequencing errors, raw reads were error-corrected and collapsed into unique sequences using a nearest-neighbor algorithm that merged closely related sequences. CDR3 sequences were aligned to IMGT reference sequences to assign V, D and J gene segments. For a sequence to be retained, a match of at least six nucleotides was required to both a V gene segment and a J gene segment. Rearrangements were called productive when the CDR3 lacked stop codons and stayed in frame with V and J; all others were non-productive. CDR3 was defined by IMGT convention, running from the second conserved V-encoded cysteine to the conserved J-encoded phenylalanine. The earlier analysis of about 590 of the donors excluded sequences that lacked an unambiguous match to a single V gene segment. An earlier analysis of some 610 of the donors called V segments functional above 56.7% productive rearrangements and segregating when the between-donor standard deviation exceeded 5%. A statistical classification framework was built to diagnose cytomegalovirus status from the catalog of TCR beta chain sequences. In a later analysis, TCR nucleotide sequences were compared against IMGT/GENE-DB human TR gene sequences so that V and J genes could be assigned. In a later analysis, CDR3 sequences and most-parsimonious VDJ recombination scenarios were assigned using the TCRdist pipeline. A later analysis defined each TCR beta chain by its CDR3 amino acid sequence plus V-gene family, and excluded reads lacking a unique V-gene family. To address suspected cross-contamination and a sequencing artifact, a later analysis removed under 600 highly shared, low-generation-probability nucleotide sequences. For each public chain, a later analysis derived a clonal expansion index from normalized ranks of inferred template counts within each repertoire. Generation probabilities in a later analysis came from a VDJ recombination model fitted to out-of-frame rearrangements, and those results were checked against IGoR. Hypergeometric tests were used in a later analysis to score TCR-TCR, TCR-HLA and TCR-CMV co-occurrence, with a repertoire-size bias correction applied to the TCR pairs. To estimate false discovery rates, a later analysis permuted the HLA or CMV assignments 20 times. In a later analysis, co-occurring TCRs were grouped using DBSCAN, and TCRdist sequence similarity was added for clustering within HLA-allele-positive subsets. Repertoires with fewer than 30,000 or more than 120,000 public chains, plus five repertoires with anomalous nucleotide sharing, were excluded from co-occurrence clustering. Drawn from immuneACCESS, this table holds only the in-frame rearrangements with V and J called that TCRdb kept. Clones are partly lost; checked studies trace under half to an unresolved V gene and leave the rest unexplained. V and J calls and clone size follow that table, whereas D and trimming were derived from the DNA. The table for this sample lists around 150,000 clones; less than 90% of them were counted only once. Approximately 2% of the sample goes to the ten largest clones.

Trimming at the junction amounts to 7 bases on V and 4 bases on J, and the germline ends lie 22 bases apart. CDR1 and CDR2, looked up from the germline V gene (reference sequence), are SSHAT and FNYEAQ. Including cysteine and phenylalanine, the CDR3 has 16 amino acids. Kept here is only the CDR3 DNA, which spans 48 bases and is read in frame from base 1. Sequenced sample: PBMCs. The chain is assembled from TRBV7-7 and TRBJ2-5; TRBD2 might be the D gene, on 7 matching bases. The sequence derives from a young woman in good health and CMV-seronegative. DNA sequence: TGTGCCAGCATCTGGGGGAGGGGGAATGTCCGAGAGACCCAGTACTTC. Its coded protein is CASIWGRGNVRETQYF. The CDR3 plus the reference TRBV7-7 and TRBJ2-5 genes for the other parts give the full variable domain: GAGVSQSPRYKVTKRGQDVTLRCDPISSHATLYWYQQALGQGPEFLTYFNYEAQPDKSGLPSDRFSAERPEGSISTLTIQRTEQRDSAMYRCASIWGRGNVRETQYFGPGTRLLVL.